The rows below give T cell receptor beta chains drawn from one sample of a study of blood T cell repertoires in COVID-19. Profiling relied on immunoSEQ multiplex PCR, and the TCRdb table lists in-frame clones only, not all of them. The sample lists approximately 100,000 clones, over 85% occurring once. Specimen: peripheral blood. The receptors originated from a human donor with COVID-19, enrolled during active disease. The donor label of this sample is uncertain. CDR3s include the opening cysteine and the closing phenylalanine or tryptophan. A D gene is named only where the DNA matches it firmly. For some rows the clone size is stated as once, few or many, or as a class when expanded; others skip it.

>TRBD1|-|TRBJ2-7|TRBV11-3
TGTGCCAGCAGCTCCCGGGACAGGGGAAGAAGCTCCTACGAGCAGTACTTC
CASSSRDRGRSSYEQYF
>-|-|TRBJ2-7|TRBV18
TGTGCCAGCTCGTCAGAAGGCAGGGGATTCTACGAGCAGTACTTC
CASSSEGRGFYEQYF
>-|-|TRBJ1-6|TRBV3-1/TRBV3-2
TGTGCCAGCAGCCCTCGGAGCCAGAATTCACCCCTCCACTTT
CASSPRSQNSPLHF
>TRBD1|few|TRBJ1-3|TRBV6-1
TGTGCCAGCAGTGAAATCACAGGGGGGAACACCATATATTTT
CASSEITGGNTIYF
>-|-|TRBJ1-1|TRBV5-1
TGCGCCAGCAGCTCCTTGACACCGACCAACACTGAAGCTTTCTTT
CASSSLTPTNTEAFF
>TRBD1|-|TRBJ1-4|TRBV27
TGTGCCAGCAGTCCTCGGACAGGGCCTAATGAAAAACTGTTTTTT
CASSPRTGPNEKLFF
>-|-|TRBJ2-1|TRBV11-1
TGTGCCAGCAGCTCCAACGGACTCGACAATGAGCAGTTCTTC
CASSSNGLDNEQFF
>-|-|TRBJ1-5|TRBV28
TGTGCCAGCAGTCTCCCGGGGGGGAGCAATCAGCCCCAGCATTTT
CASSLPGGSNQPQHF
>TRBD1|-|TRBJ2-3|TRBV7-3
TGTGCCAGCAGCCCGGGACAGGGAATCACAGATACGCAGTATTTT
CASSPGQGITDTQYF
>-|-|TRBJ1-5|TRBV2
TGTGCCAGCAGTGAAGGGACATTGAATCAGCCCCAGCATTTT
CASSEGTLNQPQHF
>-|-|TRBJ1-6|TRBV19
TGTGCCAGTAGTATAGATCAGCGGGGAGCCCCTACGGGTAATAATTCACCCCTCCACTTT
CASSIDQRGAPTGNNSPLHF
>-|-|TRBJ1-5|TRBV21-1
TGTGCCAGCAGCATCCGCCGGGACACTTATAGCAATCAGCCCCAGCATTTT
CASSIRRDTYSNQPQHF
>-|-|TRBJ2-7|TRBV6-1
TGTGCCAGCAGTGCAGCAGACCAGGGGGAGCAGTACTTC
CASSAADQGEQYF
>-|-|TRBJ1-1|TRBV11-3
TGTGCCAGCAGCTTCCGCACTGAAGCTTTCTTT
CASSFRTEAFF
>-|-|TRBJ2-1|TRBV15
TGTGCCACCAGCAGTTTCAGTGCGGCTGAGCAGTTCTTC
CATSSFSAAEQFF
>TRBD1|-|TRBJ1-2|TRBV11-3
TGTGCCAGCAGCCTGACAGGGGAATTGGTCTATGGCTACACCTTC
CASSLTGELVYGYTF
>TRBD2|few|TRBJ2-4|TRBV19
TGTGCCACCGGGACTAGCGGGAGGCGGGGCATTCAGTACTTC
CATGTSGRRGIQYF
>-|-|TRBJ2-1|TRBV29-1
TGCAGCGAATCGCAGGGGTTGCATGAGCAGTTCTTC
CSESQGLHEQFF
>-|-|TRBJ2-3|TRBV11-1
TGTGCCAGCAGCTCTACACAGGACACAGATACGCAGTATTTT
CASSSTQDTDTQYF
>-|-|TRBJ1-2|TRBV30
TGTGCCTGGAGACTGACAGGTCCGTCTGGCTACACCTTC
CAWRLTGPSGYTF
>TRBD1|-|TRBJ1-6|TRBV15
TGTGCCACCAGTAGGGGGCAAGATAATTCACCCCTCCACTTT
CATSRGQDNSPLHF
>TRBD1|-|TRBJ1-1|TRBV7-9
TGTGCCAGCAGCTTCCGGACAGGGGGACACACTGAAGCTTTCTTT
CASSFRTGGHTEAFF
>-|-|TRBJ2-5|TRBV20-1
TGCAGTGCTAGCATCCAAGAGACCCAGTACTTC
CSASIQETQYF
>-|-|TRBJ1-6|TRBV2
TGTGCCAGCAGGAACCCCTTGAGGTCCTCCTATAATTCACCCCTCCACTTT
CASRNPLRSSYNSPLHF
>-|-|TRBJ2-2|TRBV2
TGTGCCAGCAGTGAAGCCACGAGGGGGGAGCTGTTTTTT
CASSEATRGELFF
>-|-|TRBJ2-7|TRBV28
TGTGCCAGCAGTTTATGGCGCCCGCCCCAGCAGTACTTC
CASSLWRPPQQYF
>-|-|TRBJ2-3|TRBV7-9
TGTGCCAGCAGCTTAGCGGGACTCCCTAGCACAGATACGCAGTATTTT
CASSLAGLPSTDTQYF
>-|-|TRBJ2-5|TRBV5-5
TGTGCCAGCAGATCGGGGGACTTTCAAGAGACCCAGTACTTC
CASRSGDFQETQYF
>TRBD1|-|TRBJ2-7|TRBV7-9
TGTGCCAGCAGCCTAGGGGGCGAGATGCTGTACTTC
CASSLGGEMLYF
>-|-|TRBJ2-7|TRBV20-1
TGCAGTGCCAGGGCGGAGACCGAGCAGTACTTC
CSARAETEQYF
>-|once|TRBJ1-1|TRBV5-1
TGCGCCAGCAGCCCCGGCGGGAACACTGAAGCTTTCTTT
CASSPGGNTEAFF
>-|-|TRBJ2-1|TRBV3-1/TRBV3-2
TGTGCCAGCAGCCAGGCCGGGGGGCTCAATGAGCAGTTCTTC
CASSQAGGLNEQFF
>TRBD2|-|TRBJ2-1|TRBV4-2
TGTGCCAGCAGCCAAGAAGGTGGGACTAGCAGATTCAATGAGCAGTTCTTC
CASSQEGGTSRFNEQFF
>-|-|TRBJ2-7|TRBV2
TGTGCCAGCAGTCGTTTGGCTCATCAGTACTTC
CASSRLAHQYF
>TRBD1|-|TRBJ2-7|TRBV28
TGTGCCAGCAGTCGGACAGGGCAATCCTACGAGCAGTACTTC
CASSRTGQSYEQYF
>TRBD1|-|TRBJ1-1|TRBV29-1
TGCAGCGTCAAAAACCAGGGGGTTGGGACTGAAGCTTTCTTT
CSVKNQGVGTEAFF
>-|-|TRBJ1-2|TRBV5-1
TGCGCCAGCAGCTTGGGAGCGGGGCTAGACTATGGCTACACCTTC
CASSLGAGLDYGYTF
>-|-|TRBJ1-1|TRBV14
TGTGCCAGCAGCCTCCTAGGGGGACCCCCAAACACTGAAGCTTTCTTT
CASSLLGGPPNTEAFF
>-|-|TRBJ2-4|TRBV5-6
TGTGCCAGCAGCTTTCTCAAGGGACTGTCCAAAAACATTCAGTACTTC
CASSFLKGLSKNIQYF
>-|-|TRBJ2-7|TRBV6-5
TGTGCCAGCAGTTACTTTTGGACAGGAGGGGGAAACGAGCAGTACTTC
CASSYFWTGGGNEQYF
>TRBD1|-|TRBJ2-7|TRBV5-1
TGCGCCAGCGCCCCAGAGGGACAGGGGCGACACGAGCAGTACTTC
CASAPEGQGRHEQYF
>TRBD1|-|TRBJ1-1|TRBV24-1
TGTGCCACCAGTGATACTTACAGGGGTGAAGCTTTCTTT
CATSDTYRGEAFF
>TRBD1|few|TRBJ2-7|TRBV12-3/TRBV12-4
TGTGCCAGCGGGGAGGACAGGGACTACGAGCAGTACTTC
CASGEDRDYEQYF
>TRBD1|-|TRBJ2-7|TRBV2
TGTGCCAGCAGGTGGGACAGCTCCTACGAGCAGTACTTC
CASRWDSSYEQYF
>-|-|TRBJ1-6|TRBV7-9
TGTGCCAGCAGCCCTCAGGGTGGGGATAATTCACCCCTCCACTTT
CASSPQGGDNSPLHF
>TRBD2|-|TRBJ2-2|TRBV27
TGTGCCAGCAGTTTATCGCCTAGCGGGCTCACCGGGGAGCTGTTTTTT
CASSLSPSGLTGELFF
>-|-|TRBJ1-1|TRBV7-9
TGTGCCAGCAGCACAAAGACAGAAATGAACACTGAAGCTTTCTTT
CASSTKTEMNTEAFF
>-|-|TRBJ1-5|TRBV30
TGTGCCTGGAGGGGCGACGGGGTAGGTCAGCCCCAGCATTTT
CAWRGDGVGQPQHF
>-|-|TRBJ2-7|TRBV2
TGTGCCAGCAGTGGAGAGTATAACCCCTACGAGCAGTACTTC
CASSGEYNPYEQYF
>TRBD2|-|TRBJ2-7|TRBV3-1/TRBV3-2
TGTGCCAGCAGCCCCCGGGAGGACTACGAGCAGTACTTC
CASSPREDYEQYF
>TRBD1|-|TRBJ1-5|TRBV6-5
TGTGCCAGCAGAGGGACAGGGAGCAATCAGCCCCAGCATTTT
CASRGTGSNQPQHF
>-|-|TRBJ1-1|TRBV6-1
TGTGCCAGCAGTGAGGCCTCACAGAACACTGAAGCTTTCTTT
CASSEASQNTEAFF
>-|-|TRBJ2-1|TRBV1
TGCACCAGCAGCCAGGCAACACTAGCGGGGGGGCCTAATGAGCAGTTCTTC
CTSSQATLAGGPNEQFF